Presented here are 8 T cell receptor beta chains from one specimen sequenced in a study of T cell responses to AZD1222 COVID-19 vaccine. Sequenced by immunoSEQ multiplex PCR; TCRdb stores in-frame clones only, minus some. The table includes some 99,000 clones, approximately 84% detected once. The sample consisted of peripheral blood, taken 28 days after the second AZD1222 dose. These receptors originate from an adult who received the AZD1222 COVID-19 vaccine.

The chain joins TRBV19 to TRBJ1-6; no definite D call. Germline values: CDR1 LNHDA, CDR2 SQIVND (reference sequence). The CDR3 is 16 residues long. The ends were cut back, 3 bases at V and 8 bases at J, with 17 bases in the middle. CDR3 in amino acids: CASSMTGDGLYSPLHF. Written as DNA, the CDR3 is TGTGCCAGTAGTATGACCGGGGATGGGTTATATTCACCCCTCCACTTT.

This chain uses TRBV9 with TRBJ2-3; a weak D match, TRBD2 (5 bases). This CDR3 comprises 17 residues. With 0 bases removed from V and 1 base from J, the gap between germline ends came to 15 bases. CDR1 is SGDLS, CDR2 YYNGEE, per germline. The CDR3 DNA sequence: TGTGCCAGCAGCGTAGAGGGCGCCCCTAGCCGCACAGATACGCAGTATTTT. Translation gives CASSVEGAPSRTDTQYF.

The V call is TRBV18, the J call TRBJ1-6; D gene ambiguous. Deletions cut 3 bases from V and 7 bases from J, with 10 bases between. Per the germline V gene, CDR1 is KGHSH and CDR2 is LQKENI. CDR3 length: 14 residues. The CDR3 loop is CASSPAHGNSPLHF. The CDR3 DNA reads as TGTGCCAGCTCACCGGCTCACGGGAATTCACCCCTCCACTTT.

The CDR3 reads CASSVTAAGQETQYF. The CDR3 DNA reads TGTGCCAGCAGCGTAACTGCTGCGGGACAAGAGACCCAGTACTTC. This chain joins TRBV9 and TRBJ2-5; tentatively, D is TRBD2 (6 bases). The CDR3 runs to 15 residues. Trimming removed 1 base from V and 2 bases from J, with 12 bases in between. Per germline, CDR1 SGDLS and CDR2 YYNGEE.

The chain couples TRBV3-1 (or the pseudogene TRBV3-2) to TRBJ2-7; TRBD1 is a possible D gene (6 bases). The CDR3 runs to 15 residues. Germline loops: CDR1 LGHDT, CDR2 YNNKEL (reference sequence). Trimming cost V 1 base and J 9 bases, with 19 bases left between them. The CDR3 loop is CASSQGVGGVAVQYF. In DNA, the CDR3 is TGTGCCAGCAGCCAAGGGGTAGGGGGAGTGGCGGTGCAGTACTTC.

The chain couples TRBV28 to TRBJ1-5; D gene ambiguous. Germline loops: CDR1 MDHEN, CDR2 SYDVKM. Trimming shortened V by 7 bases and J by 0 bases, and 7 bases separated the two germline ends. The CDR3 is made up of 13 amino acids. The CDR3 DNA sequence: TGTGCCAGCACCATTGATAGCAATCAGCCCCAGCATTTT. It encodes CASTIDSNQPQHF. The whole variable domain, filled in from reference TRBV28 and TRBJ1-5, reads DVKVTQSSRYLVKRTGEKVFLECVQDMDHENMFWYRQDPGLGLRLIYFSYDVKMKEKGDIPEGYSVSREKKERFSLILESASTNQTSMYLCASTIDSNQPQHFGDGTRLSIL.

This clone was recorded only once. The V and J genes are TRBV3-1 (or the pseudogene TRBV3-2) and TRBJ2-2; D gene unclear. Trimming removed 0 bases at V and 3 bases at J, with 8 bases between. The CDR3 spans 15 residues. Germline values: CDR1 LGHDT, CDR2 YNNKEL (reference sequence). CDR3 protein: CASSQEVGHTGELFF. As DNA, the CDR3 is TGTGCCAGCAGCCAAGAAGTGGGTCACACCGGGGAGCTGTTTTTT.

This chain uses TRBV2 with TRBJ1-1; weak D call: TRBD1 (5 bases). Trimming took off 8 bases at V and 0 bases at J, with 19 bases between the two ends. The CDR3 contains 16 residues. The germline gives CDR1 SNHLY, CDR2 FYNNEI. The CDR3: CASRVGGSVMNTEAFF. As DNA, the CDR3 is TGTGCCAGCCGGGTGGGGGGGTCCGTCATGAACACTGAAGCTTTCTTT.